This T cell receptor beta chain was sequenced for a study of T cell responses to AZD1222 COVID-19 vaccine. The study, taken as a whole, reports: Across the whole spike, CD4 TCRs peaked at regions 160-218 and 743-854. Repertoire collection took place solely once the T cell response had peaked.

The analysis combined second doses at about 4 or about 12 weeks. The assay was immunoSEQ multiplex PCR, and TCRdb's table has in-frame clones only and misses some. The table has some 150,000 clones, around 90% seen once. Points on this clone: Its antigen is unidentified.

The CDR3 is made up of 12 amino acids. Germline CDR1 and CDR2: SGHTA and FQGNSA. V was pared by 5 bases and J by 6 bases, with 10 bases between. This chain links TRBV7-2 with TRBJ2-5; a possible D gene is TRBD1 (6 bases). The input for sequencing was peripheral blood, taken 28 days after the second AZD1222 dose. The receptor was isolated from an adult who received the AZD1222 COVID-19 vaccine. The CDR3 here is CASSEGVKTQYF. The CDR3 nucleotides read TGTGCCAGCAGCGAGGGGGTAAAGACCCAGTACTTC. The complete variable domain, with remaining parts taken from reference TRBV7-2 and TRBJ2-5, reads GAGVSQSPSNKVTEKGKDVELRCDPISGHTALYWYRQSLGQGLEFLIYFQGNSAPDKSGLPSDRFSAERTGGSVSTLTIQRTQQEDSAVYLCASSEGVKTQYFGPGTRLLVL.